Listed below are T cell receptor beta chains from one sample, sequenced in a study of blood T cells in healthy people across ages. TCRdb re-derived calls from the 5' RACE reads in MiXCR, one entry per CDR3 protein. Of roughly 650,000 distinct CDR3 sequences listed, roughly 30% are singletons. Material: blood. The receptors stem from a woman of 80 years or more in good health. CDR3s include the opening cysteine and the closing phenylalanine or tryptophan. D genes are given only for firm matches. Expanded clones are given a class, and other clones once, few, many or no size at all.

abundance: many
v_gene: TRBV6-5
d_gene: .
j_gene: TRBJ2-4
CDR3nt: TGTGCCAGCAGTTTGCGACAGCAAAACATTCAGTACTTC
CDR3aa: CASSLRQQNIQYF

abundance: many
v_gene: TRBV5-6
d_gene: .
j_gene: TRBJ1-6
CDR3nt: TGTGCCAGCAACCTCAGGGTGCCGAGTTCACCCCTCCACTTT
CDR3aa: CASNLRVPSSPLHF

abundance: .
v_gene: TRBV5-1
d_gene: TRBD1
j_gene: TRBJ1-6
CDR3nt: TGCGCCAGCAGCGCCGTCGGGACAGGTGGTTCACCCCTCCACTTT
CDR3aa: CASSAVGTGGSPLHF

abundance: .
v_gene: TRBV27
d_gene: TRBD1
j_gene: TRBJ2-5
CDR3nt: TGTGCCAGCAGTAGGGGGCTGGATCGGAAGACCCAGTACTTC
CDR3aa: CASSRGLDRKTQYF

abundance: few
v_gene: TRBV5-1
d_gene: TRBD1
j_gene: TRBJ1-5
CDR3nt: TGCGCCAGCAGCTTGGAGGGGGACAGTTATCAGCCCCAGCATTTT
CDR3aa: CASSLEGDSYQPQHF

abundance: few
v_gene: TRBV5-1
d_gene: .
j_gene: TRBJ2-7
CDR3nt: TGCGCCAGCAGCTTGGCTGGGGTGTCGGCCTACGAGCAGTACTTC
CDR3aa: CASSLAGVSAYEQYF

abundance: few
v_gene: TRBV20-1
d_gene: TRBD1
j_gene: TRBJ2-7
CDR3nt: TGCAGTGCGTCTAACCGGGACAGGGGGAAAATTTGGTACTTC
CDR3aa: CSASNRDRGKIWYF

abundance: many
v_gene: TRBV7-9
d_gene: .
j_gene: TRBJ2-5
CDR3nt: TGTGCCAACAGCTCCGTCGGGGGAGGCGAGACCCAGTACTTC
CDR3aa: CANSSVGGGETQYF

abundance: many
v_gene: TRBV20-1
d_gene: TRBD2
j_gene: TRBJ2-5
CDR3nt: TGCAGTGCTGGCGGGGGGGCGGACGAGACCCAGTACTTC
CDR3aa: CSAGGGADETQYF

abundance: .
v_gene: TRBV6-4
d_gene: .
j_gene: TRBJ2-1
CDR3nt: TGTGCCAGCAGTGACTCTGAGGGAGTAGGTGAGCAGTTCTTC
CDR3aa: CASSDSEGVGEQFF

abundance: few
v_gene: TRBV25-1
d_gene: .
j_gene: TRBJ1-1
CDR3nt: TGTGCCAGCAGTGATGGAGGATTAGGAAACACTGAAGCTTTCTTT
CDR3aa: CASSDGGLGNTEAFF

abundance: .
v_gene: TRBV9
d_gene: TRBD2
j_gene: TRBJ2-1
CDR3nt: TGTGCCAGCAGCGTAGGAAGCGGGGCCTCCTACAATGAGCAGTTCTTC
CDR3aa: CASSVGSGASYNEQFF

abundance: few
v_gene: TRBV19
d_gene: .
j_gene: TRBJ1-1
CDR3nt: TGTGCCAGTAGCCCAACCGACCTCCTAGGCACTGAAGCTTTCTTT
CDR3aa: CASSPTDLLGTEAFF

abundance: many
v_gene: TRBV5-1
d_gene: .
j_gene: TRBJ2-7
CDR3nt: TGCGCCAGCAGCTTGGGACTGCCCAGAACCGAGCAGTACTTC
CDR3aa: CASSLGLPRTEQYF

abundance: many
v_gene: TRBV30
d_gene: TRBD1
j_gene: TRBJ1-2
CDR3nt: TGTGCCTGGACTACAGGGGGCGTATGGAATGGCTACACCTTC
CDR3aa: CAWTTGGVWNGYTF

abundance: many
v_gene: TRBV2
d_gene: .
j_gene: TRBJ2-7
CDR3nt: TGTGCCAGCAGTTACCCAGGACACGAGCAGTACTTC
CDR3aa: CASSYPGHEQYF

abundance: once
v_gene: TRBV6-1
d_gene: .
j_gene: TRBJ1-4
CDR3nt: TGTGCCAGCAGTGAAGTCGGACAGCTCGAAAAACTGTTTTTT
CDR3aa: CASSEVGQLEKLFF